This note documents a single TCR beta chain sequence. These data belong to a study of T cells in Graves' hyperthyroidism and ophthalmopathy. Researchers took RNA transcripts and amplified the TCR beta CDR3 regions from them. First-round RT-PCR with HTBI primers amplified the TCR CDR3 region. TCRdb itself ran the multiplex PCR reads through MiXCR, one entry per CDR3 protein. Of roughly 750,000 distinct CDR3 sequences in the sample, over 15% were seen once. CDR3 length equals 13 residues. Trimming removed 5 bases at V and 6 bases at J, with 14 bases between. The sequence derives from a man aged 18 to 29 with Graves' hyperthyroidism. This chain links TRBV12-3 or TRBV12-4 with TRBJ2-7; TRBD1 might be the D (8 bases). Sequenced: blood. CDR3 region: CASSTGGVGEQYF. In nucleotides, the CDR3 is TGTGCCAGCAGTACAGGGGGGGTTGGCGAGCAGTACTTC.